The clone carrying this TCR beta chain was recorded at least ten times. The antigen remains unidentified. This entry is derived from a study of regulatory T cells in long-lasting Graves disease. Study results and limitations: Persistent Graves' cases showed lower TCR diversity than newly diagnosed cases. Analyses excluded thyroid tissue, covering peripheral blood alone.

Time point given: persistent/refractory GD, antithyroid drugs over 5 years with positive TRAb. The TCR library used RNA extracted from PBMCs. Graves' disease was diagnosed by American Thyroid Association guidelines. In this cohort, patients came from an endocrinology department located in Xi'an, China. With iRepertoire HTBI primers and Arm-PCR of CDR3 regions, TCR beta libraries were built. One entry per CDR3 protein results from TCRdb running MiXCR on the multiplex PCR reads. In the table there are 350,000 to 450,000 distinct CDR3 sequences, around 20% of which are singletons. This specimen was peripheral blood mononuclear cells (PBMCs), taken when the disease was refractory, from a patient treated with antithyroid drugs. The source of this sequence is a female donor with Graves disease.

DNA of the CDR3: TGTGCCAGCTCAGGGCAGGGGGTCTCAGAGACCCAGTACTTC. As protein: CASSGQGVSETQYF. The chain joins TRBV18 to TRBJ2-5; 7 bases agree with TRBD1. In germline, CDR1 is KGHSH, CDR2 LQKENI. V was pared by 5 bases and J by 4 bases, with 7 bases of the junction left unmatched. This CDR3 has 14 amino acids.